This T cell receptor beta chain was sequenced in a study of CD8+CD57+ T cells in acquired aplastic anemia. Patients sequenced had flow cytometry evidence of CD8+CD57+ cell expansion. The diagnosis in all patients was severe acquired aplastic anemia. At the time of blood sampling, patients had not yet received any therapy. Study findings and constraints: Over 25 shared CD8+ CDR3s appeared highly expressed within patients' immunodominant clones.

As for this clonotype: Its antigen is still unknown.

V gave up 2 bases and J gave up 3 bases; unmatched junction bases: 8. This CDR3 spans 16 amino acids. Germline CDR1 reads SGDLS; CDR2 reads YYNGEE. CDR3 and TCR beta VDJ profiling relied on a genomic DNA template. TCRdb processed the reads anew with MiXCR; each CDR3 protein has one entry. Of more than 95,000 distinct CDR3 sequences listed, nearly 40% are singletons. Sequencing input: sorted CD4+, CD8+, or CD8+CD57+ T cells (not recorded which) from PBMCs. The rearrangement links TRBV9 to TRBJ1-2, with 9 bases matching TRBD1. This TCR came from a human donor with aplastic anemia. The CDR3 DNA reads TGTGCCAGCAGCGTTACCCCGGGACAGGGACACTATGGCTACACCTTC. Translation: CASSVTPGQGHYGYTF. Drawing the rest from reference TRBV9 and TRBJ1-2, the complete variable domain is DSGVTQTPKHLITATGQRVTLRCSPRSGDLSVYWYQQSLDQGLQFLIQYYNGEERAKGNILERFSAQQFPDLHSELNLSSLELGDSALYFCASSVTPGQGHYGYTFGSGTRLTVV.